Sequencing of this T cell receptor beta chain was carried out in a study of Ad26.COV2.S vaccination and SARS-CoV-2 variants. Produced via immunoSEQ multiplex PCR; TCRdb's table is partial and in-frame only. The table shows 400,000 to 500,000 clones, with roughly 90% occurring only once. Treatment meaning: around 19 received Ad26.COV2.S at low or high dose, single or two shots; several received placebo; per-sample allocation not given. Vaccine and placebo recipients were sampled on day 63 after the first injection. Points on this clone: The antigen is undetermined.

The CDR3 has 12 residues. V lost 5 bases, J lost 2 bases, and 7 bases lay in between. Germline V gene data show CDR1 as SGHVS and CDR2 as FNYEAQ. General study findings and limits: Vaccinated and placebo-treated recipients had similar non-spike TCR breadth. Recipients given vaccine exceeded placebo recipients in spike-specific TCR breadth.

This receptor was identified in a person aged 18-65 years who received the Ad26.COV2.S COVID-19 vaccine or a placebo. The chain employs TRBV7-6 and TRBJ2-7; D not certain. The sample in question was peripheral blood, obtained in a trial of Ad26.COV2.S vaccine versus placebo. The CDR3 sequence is CASSQDAYEQYF. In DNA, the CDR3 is TGTGCCAGCAGCCAGGACGCCTACGAGCAGTACTTC.